This T cell receptor (beta chain) was observed in a study of T cells in Graves' hyperthyroidism and ophthalmopathy. Findings and caveats of the study: The model foresaw ophthalmopathy a median approximately 6.1 months prior to onset.

Amplification of TCR beta CDR3 regions was performed using RNA transcripts as template. First-round RT-PCR of the TCR CDR3 relied on the HTBI primer set. TCRdb used MiXCR to reprocess the multiplex PCR reads, holding one entry per CDR3 protein. Of around 340,000 distinct CDR3 sequences in the sample, more than 11% were seen once. Germline CDR1 and CDR2: SQVTM and ANQGSEA. The CDR3 is made up of 13 amino acids. With 0 bases removed from V and 1 base from J, the gap between germline ends came to 6 bases. With respect to this clonotype: The antigen remains unidentified.

Stable hyperthyroidism: no ophthalmopathy progression over 18 months of follow-up. Diagnosis relied on clinical symptoms, serum thyroxine and TRAb, thyroid ultrasound and orbital computed tomography. The specimen sequenced was blood. The TCR comes from a young woman with Graves' hyperthyroidism. This chain joins TRBV29-1 and TRBJ1-2, with unresolved D. In DNA form, the CDR3 reads TGCAGCGTTGAAGATCCCAATAACTATGGCTACACCTTC. Residues: CSVEDPNNYGYTF. Looking up the rest from reference TRBV29-1 and TRBJ1-2 gives the full variable domain: SAVISQKPSRDICQRGTSLTIQCQVDSQVTMMFWYRQQPGQSLTLIATANQGSEATYESGFVIDKFPISRPNLTFSTLTVSNMSPEDSSIYLCSVEDPNNYGYTFGSGTRLTVV.